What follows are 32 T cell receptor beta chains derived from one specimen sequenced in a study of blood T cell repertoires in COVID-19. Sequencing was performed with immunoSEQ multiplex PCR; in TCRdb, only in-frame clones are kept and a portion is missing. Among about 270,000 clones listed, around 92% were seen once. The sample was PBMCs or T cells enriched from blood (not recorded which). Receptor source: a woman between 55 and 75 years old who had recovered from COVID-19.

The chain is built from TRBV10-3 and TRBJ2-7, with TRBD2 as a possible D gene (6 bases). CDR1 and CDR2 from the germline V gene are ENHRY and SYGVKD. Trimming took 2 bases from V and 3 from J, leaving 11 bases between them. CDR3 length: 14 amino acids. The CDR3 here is CAISESDGGYEQYF. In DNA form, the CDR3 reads TGTGCCATCAGTGAGAGCGACGGGGGCTACGAGCAGTACTTC.

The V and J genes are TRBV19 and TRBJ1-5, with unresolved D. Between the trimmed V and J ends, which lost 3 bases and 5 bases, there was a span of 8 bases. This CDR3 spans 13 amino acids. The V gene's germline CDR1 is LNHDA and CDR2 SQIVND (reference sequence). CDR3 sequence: CASSIVGDQPQHF. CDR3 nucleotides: TGTGCCAGTAGTATCGTCGGGGATCAGCCCCAGCATTTT.

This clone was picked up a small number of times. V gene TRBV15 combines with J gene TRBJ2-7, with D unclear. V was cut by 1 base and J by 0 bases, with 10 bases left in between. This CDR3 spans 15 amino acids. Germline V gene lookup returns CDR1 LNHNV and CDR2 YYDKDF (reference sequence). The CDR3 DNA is TGTGCCACCAGCAGAGGAGGAAGGAGCTCCTACGAGCAGTACTTC. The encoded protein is CATSRGGRSSYEQYF.

CDR3 bases: TGTGCCAGCAGTTTATATACGGGGACTGGAAACACCATATATTTT. This gives the protein CASSLYTGTGNTIYF. The V gene is TRBV28, the J gene TRBJ1-3, with D unclear. The CDR3 extends over 15 amino acids. Trimming took off 1 base at V and 2 bases at J, with 9 bases between the two ends. Germline V CDR1 and CDR2: MDHEN, SYDVKM.

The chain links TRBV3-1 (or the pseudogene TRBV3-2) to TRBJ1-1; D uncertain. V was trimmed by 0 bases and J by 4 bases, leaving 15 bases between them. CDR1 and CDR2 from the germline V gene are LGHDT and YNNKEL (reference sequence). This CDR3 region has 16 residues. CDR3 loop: CASSQDRSPSVTEAFF. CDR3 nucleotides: TGTGCCAGCAGCCAAGATCGTTCGCCCTCGGTCACTGAAGCTTTCTTT.

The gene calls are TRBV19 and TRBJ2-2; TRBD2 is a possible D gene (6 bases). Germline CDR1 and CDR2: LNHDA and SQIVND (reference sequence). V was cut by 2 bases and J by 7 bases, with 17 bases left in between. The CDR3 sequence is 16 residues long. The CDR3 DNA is TGTGCCAGTAGTATAAGAAGCGGGCAAACAGTCGGGGAGCTGTTTTTT. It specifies CASSIRSGQTVGELFF.

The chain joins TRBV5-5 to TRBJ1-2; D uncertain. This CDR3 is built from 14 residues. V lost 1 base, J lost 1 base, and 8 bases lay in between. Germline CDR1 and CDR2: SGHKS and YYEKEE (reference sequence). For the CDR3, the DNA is TGTGCCAGCAGCTTGCCGGGGATTAACTATGGCTACACCTTC. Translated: CASSLPGINYGYTF. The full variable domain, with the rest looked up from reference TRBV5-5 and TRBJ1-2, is DAGVTQSPTHLIKTRGQQVTLRCSPISGHKSVSWYQQVLGQGPQFIFQYYEKEERGRGNFPDRFSARQFPNYSSELNVNALLLGDSALYLCASSLPGINYGYTFGSGTRLTVV.

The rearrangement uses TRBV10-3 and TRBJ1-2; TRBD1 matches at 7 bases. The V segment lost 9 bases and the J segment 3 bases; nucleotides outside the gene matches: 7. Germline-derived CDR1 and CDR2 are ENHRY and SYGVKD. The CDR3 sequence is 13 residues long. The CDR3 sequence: CAITTGPDYGYTF. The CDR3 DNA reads TGTGCCATTACGACAGGGCCCGACTATGGCTACACCTTC.

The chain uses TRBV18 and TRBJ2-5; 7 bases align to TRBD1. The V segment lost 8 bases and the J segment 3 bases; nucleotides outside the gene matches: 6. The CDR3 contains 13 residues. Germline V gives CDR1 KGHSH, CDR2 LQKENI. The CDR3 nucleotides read TGTGCCAGCCAAAAAACAGGGGAAGAGACCCAGTACTTC. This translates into CASQKTGEETQYF.

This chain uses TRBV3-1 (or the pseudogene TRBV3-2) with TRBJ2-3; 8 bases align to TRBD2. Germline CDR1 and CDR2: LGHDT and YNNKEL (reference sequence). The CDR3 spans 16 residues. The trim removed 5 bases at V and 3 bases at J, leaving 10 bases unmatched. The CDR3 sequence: CASSTPAGGLTDTQYF. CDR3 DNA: TGTGCCAGCAGCACCCCGGCGGGAGGTCTGACAGATACGCAGTATTTT.

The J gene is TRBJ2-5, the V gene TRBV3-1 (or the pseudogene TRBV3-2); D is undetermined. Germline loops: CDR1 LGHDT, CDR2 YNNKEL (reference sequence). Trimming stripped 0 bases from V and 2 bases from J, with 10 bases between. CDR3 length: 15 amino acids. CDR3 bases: TGTGCCAGCAGCCAAGATCTGGCGAGGCAAGAGACCCAGTACTTC. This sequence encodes CASSQDLARQETQYF.

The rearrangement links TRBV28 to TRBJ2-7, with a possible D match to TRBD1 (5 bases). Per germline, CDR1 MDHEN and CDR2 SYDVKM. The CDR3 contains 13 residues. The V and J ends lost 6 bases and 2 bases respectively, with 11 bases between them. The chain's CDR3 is CASSLDNTYEQYF. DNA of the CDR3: TGTGCCAGCAGCTTGGACAATACCTACGAGCAGTACTTC.

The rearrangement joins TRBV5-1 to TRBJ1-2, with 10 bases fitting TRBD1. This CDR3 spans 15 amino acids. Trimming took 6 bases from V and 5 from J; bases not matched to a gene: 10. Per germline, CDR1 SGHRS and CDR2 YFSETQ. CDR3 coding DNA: TGCGCCAGCATTCCCGGGACAGGGGTCCTATATGGCTACACCTTC. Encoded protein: CASIPGTGVLYGYTF. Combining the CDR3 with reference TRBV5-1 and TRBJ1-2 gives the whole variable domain KAGVTQTPRYLIKTRGQQVTLSCSPISGHRSVSWYQQTPGQGLQFLFEYFSETQRNKGNFPGRFSGRQFSNSRSEMNVSTLELGDSALYLCASIPGTGVLYGYTFGSGTRLTVV.

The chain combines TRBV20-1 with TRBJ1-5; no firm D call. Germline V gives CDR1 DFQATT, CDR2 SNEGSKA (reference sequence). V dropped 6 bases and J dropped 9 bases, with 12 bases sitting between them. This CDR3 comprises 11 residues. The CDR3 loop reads CSASARGPQHF. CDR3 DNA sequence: TGCAGTGCCAGTGCTCGAGGGCCCCAGCATTTT.

The CDR3 nucleotides read TGTGCCAGCAGCGGGGCGGGAGCGTGGTACGAGCAGTACTTC. Translated, it gives CASSGAGAWYEQYF. The chain combines TRBV14 with TRBJ2-7; TRBD2 matches 7 bases. V shed 5 bases, J shed 4 bases, and the junction held 8 bases outside the gene matches. In germline, CDR1 is SGHDN, CDR2 FVKESK. The CDR3 consists of 14 residues.

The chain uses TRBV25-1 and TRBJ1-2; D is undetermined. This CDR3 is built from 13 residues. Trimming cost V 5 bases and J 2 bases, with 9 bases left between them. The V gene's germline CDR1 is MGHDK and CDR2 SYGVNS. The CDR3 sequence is CASSPGLNYGYTF. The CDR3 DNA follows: TGTGCCAGCAGTCCAGGACTCAACTATGGCTACACCTTC.

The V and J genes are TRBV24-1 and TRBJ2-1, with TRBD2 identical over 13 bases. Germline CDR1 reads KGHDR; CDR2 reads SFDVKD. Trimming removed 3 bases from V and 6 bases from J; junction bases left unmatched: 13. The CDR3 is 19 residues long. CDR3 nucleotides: TGTGCCACCAGTGATCCTGGGACTAGCGGGAAAGGTGGATTCAATGAGCAGTTCTTC. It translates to CATSDPGTSGKGGFNEQFF.

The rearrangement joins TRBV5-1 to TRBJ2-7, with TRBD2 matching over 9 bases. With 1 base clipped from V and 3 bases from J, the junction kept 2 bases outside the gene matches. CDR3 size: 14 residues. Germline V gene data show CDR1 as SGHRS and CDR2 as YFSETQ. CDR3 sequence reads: CASSLLAGDYEQYF. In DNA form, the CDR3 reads TGCGCCAGCAGCTTGTTAGCGGGGGACTACGAGCAGTACTTC.

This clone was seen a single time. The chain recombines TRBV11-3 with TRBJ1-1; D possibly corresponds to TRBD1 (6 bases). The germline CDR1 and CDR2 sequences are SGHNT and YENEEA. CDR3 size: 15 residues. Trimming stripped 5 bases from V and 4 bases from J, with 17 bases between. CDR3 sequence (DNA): TGTGCCAGCAGCCGAGGGGGGGAAGGGAGCACTGAAGCTTTCTTT. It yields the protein CASSRGGEGSTEAFF.

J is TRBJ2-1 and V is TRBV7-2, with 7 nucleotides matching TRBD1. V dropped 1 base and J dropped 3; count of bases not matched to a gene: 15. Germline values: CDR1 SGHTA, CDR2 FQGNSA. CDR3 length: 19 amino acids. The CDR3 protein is CASSLGVSGDSPFYNEQFF. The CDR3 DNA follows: TGTGCCAGCAGCTTAGGGGTTTCTGGGGACAGTCCCTTCTACAATGAGCAGTTCTTC.

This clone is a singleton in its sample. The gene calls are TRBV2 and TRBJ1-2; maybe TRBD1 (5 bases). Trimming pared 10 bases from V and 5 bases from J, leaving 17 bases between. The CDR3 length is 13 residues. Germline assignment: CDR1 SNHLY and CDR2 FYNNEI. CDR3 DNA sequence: TGTGCCACCGCCCCTGACAGCCTTTATGGCTACACCTTC. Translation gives CATAPDSLYGYTF.

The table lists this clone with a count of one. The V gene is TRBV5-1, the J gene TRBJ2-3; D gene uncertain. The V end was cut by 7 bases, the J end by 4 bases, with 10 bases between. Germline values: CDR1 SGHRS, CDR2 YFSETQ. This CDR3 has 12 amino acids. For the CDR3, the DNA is TGCGCCAGCCAGAACCCCTCAGATACGCAGTATTTT. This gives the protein CASQNPSDTQYF.

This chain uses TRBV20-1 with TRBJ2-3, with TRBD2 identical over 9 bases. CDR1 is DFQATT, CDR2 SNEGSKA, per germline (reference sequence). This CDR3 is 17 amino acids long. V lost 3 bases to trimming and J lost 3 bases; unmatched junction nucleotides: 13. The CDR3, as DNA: TGCAGTGCTAGTTCTAGCGGGGAGCATGTACGGACAGATACGCAGTATTTT. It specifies CSASSSGEHVRTDTQYF.

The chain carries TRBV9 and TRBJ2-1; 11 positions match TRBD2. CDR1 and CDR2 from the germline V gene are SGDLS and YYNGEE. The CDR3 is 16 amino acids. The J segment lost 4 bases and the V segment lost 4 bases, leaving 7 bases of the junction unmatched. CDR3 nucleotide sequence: TGTGCCAGCAGCACCTCGAGACTAGCGGGATACAATGAGCAGTTCTTC. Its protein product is CASSTSRLAGYNEQFF.

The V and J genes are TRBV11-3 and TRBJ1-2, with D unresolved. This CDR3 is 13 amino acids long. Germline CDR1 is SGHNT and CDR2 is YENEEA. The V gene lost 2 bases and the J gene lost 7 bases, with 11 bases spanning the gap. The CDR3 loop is CASSLTDFGGYTF. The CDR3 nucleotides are TGTGCCAGCAGCTTAACGGACTTCGGTGGCTACACCTTC.

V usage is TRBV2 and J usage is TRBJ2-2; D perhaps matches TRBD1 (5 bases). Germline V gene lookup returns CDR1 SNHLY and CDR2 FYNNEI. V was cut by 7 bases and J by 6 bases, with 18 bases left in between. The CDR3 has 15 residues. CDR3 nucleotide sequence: TGTGCCAGCACTTTCAGCTCCCAGGGTGCCGGGGAGCTGTTTTTT. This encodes CASTFSSQGAGELFF.

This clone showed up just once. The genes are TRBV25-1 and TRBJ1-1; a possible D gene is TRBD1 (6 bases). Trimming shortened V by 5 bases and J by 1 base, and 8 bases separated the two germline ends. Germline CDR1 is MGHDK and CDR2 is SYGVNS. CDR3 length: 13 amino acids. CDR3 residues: CASSTGRNTEAFF. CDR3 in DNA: TGTGCCAGCAGTACAGGGAGGAACACTGAAGCTTTCTTT.

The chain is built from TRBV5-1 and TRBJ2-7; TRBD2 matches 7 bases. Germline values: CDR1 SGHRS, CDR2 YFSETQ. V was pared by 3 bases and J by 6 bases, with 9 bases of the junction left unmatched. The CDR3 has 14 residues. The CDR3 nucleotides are TGCGCCAGCAGCTGGACCGGGAGGTCAGCCGAGCAGTACTTC. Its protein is CASSWTGRSAEQYF. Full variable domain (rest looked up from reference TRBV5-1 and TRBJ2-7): KAGVTQTPRYLIKTRGQQVTLSCSPISGHRSVSWYQQTPGQGLQFLFEYFSETQRNKGNFPGRFSGRQFSNSRSEMNVSTLELGDSALYLCASSWTGRSAEQYFGPGTRLTVT.

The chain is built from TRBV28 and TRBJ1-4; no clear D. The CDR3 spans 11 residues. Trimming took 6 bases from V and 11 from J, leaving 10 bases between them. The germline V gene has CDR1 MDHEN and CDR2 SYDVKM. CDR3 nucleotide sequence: TGTGCCAGCAGGGACTCGCACAAACTGTTTTTT. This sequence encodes CASRDSHKLFF.

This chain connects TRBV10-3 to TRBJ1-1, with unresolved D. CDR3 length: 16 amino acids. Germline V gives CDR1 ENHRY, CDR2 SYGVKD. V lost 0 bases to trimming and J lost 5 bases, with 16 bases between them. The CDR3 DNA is TGTGCCATCAGTGAGTCGAGGGCCAGGTTGAGGACTGAAGCTTTCTTT. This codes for CAISESRARLRTEAFF.

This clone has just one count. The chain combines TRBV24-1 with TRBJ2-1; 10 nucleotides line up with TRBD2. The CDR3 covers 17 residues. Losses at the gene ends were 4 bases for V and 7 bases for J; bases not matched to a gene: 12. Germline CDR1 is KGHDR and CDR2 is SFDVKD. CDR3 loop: CATSDSKAGGPINEQFF. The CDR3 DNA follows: TGTGCCACCAGTGACTCAAAAGCGGGAGGGCCAATAAATGAGCAGTTCTTC.

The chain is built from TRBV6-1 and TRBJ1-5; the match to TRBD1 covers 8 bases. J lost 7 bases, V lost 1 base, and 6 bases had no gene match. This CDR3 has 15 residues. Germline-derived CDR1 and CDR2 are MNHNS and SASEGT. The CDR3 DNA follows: TGTGCCAGCAGTGAAGGGACAGGGTTTGGACAGCCCCAGCATTTT. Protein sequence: CASSEGTGFGQPQHF.